This note documents a single T cell receptor (beta chain) sequence. The data stem from a study of blood T cell repertoires in COVID-19. Study-wide background: In each case, the material was cDNA or gDNA derived from T cells, B-cell-depleted T cells, or PBMCs.

Assay: immunoSEQ multiplex PCR; the TCRdb copy retains only in-frame clones and omits some. The sample has about 210,000 clones, 83% seen once. The V gene end was trimmed by 3 bases and the J gene end by 5 bases; junction bases not matched to a gene: 10. The CDR3 length is 16 residues. Germline loops: CDR1 MNHEY, CDR2 SMNVEV (reference sequence). The sample taken for sequencing was peripheral blood. The receptor comes from a middle-aged man with active or convalescent COVID-19. The genes are TRBV27 and TRBJ2-1; 7 bases map to TRBD1. CDR3 region: CASSFLGQVTHNEQFF. As DNA, the CDR3 is TGTGCCAGCAGTTTCCTCGGACAGGTCACCCACAATGAGCAGTTCTTC.